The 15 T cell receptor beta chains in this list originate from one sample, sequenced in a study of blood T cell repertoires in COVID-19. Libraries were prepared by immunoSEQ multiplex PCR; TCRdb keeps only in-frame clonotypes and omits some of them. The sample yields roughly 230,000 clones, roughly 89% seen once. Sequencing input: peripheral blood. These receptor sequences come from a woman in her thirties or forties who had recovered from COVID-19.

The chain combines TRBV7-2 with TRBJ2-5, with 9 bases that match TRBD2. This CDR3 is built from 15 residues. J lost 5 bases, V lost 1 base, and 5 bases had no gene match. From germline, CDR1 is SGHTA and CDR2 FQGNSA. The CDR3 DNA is TGTGCCAGCAGCTTAGATGGGACTAGCAGTGAGACCCAGTACTTC. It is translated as CASSLDGTSSETQYF.

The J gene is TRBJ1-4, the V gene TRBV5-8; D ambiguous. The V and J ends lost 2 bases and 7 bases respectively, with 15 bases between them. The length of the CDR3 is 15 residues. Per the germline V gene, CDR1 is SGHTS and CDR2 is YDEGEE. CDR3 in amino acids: CASSFRLLPGEKLFF. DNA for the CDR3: TGTGCCAGCAGCTTTCGACTCCTGCCGGGTGAAAAACTGTTTTTT.

The CDR3, as DNA: TGTGCCACCGGATCGGCGGGATCCCCCCTTTTTGAGCAGTACTTC. Its translation is CATGSAGSPLFEQYF. This sequence joins TRBV15 and TRBJ2-7; tentative D call: TRBD2 (6 bases). The CDR3 runs to 15 residues. Trimming stripped 8 bases from V and 7 bases from J, with 24 bases between. In germline, CDR1 is LNHNV, CDR2 YYDKDF (reference sequence).

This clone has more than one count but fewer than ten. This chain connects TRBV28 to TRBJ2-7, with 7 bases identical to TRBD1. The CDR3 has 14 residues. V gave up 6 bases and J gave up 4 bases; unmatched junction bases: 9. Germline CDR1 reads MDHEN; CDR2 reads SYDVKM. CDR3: CASSSRGRPYEQYF. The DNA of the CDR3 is TGTGCCAGCAGCTCTAGGGGGCGCCCATACGAGCAGTACTTC.

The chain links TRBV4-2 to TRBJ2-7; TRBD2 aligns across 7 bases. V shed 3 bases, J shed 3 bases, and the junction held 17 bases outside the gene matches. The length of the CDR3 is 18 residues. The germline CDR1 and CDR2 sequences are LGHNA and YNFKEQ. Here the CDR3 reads CASSQGLYPSSDGYEQYF. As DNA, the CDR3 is TGTGCCAGCAGCCAGGGACTATACCCAAGCTCTGACGGCTACGAGCAGTACTTC.

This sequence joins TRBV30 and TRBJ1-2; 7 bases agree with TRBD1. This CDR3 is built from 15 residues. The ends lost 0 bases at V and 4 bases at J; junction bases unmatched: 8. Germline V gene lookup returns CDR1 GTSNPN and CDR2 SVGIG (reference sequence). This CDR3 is CAWSVPARGVYGYTF. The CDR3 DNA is TGTGCCTGGAGTGTTCCGGCCAGGGGGGTCTATGGCTACACCTTC.

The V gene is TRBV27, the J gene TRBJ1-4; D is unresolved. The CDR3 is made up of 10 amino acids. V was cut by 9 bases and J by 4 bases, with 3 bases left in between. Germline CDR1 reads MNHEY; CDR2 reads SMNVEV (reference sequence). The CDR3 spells CARSNEKLFF. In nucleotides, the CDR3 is TGTGCCAGGAGTAATGAAAAACTGTTTTTT.

CDR3 sequence: CASSLGGSSGANVLTF. For the CDR3, the DNA is TGCGCCAGCAGCTTGGGAGGCAGCTCTGGGGCCAACGTCCTGACTTTC. This sequence joins TRBV5-1 and TRBJ2-6; D unclear. CDR3 length equals 16 residues. Germline V CDR1 and CDR2: SGHRS, YFSETQ. Trimming shortened V by 0 bases and J by 0 bases, and 7 bases separated the two germline ends.

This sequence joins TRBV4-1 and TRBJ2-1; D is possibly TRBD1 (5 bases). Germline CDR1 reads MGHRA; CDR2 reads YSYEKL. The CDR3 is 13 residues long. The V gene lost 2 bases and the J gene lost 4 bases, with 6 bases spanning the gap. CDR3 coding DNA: TGCGCCAGCAGCCAACCAGGGTACAATGAGCAGTTCTTC. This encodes CASSQPGYNEQFF.

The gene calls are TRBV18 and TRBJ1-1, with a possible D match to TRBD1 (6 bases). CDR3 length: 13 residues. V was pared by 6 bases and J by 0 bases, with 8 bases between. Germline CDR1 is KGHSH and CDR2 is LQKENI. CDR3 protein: CASSRTVNTEAFF. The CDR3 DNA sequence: TGTGCCAGCTCCCGGACAGTGAACACTGAAGCTTTCTTT.

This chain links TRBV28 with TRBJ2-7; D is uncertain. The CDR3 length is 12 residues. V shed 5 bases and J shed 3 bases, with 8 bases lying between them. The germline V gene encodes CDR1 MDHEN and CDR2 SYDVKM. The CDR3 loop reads CASSPADYEQYF. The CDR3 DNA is TGTGCCAGCAGTCCCGCGGACTACGAGCAGTACTTC.

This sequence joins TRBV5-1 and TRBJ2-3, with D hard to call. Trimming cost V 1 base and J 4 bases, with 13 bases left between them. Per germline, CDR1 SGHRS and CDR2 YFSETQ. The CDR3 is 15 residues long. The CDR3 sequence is CASSLSTSLSDTQYF. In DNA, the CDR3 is TGCGCCAGCAGCTTGTCTACTTCTCTCTCAGATACGCAGTATTTT.

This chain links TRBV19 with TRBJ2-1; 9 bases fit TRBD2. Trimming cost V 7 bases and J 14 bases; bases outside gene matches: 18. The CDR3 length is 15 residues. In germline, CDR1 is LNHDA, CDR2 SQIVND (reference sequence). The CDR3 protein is CASTTEDTLAGSKFF. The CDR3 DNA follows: TGTGCCAGTACCACGGAGGATACGCTAGCGGGATCAAAGTTCTTC.

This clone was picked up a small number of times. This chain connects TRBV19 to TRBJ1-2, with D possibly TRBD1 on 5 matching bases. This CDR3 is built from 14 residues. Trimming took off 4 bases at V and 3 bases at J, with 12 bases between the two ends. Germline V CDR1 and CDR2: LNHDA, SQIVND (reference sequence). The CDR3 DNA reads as TGTGCCAGTAGTACTGGGGCCGTCTACTATGGCTACACCTTC. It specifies CASSTGAVYYGYTF. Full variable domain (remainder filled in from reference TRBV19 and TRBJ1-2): DGGITQSPKYLFRKEGQNVTLSCEQNLNHDAMYWYRQDPGQGLRLIYYSQIVNDFQKGDIAEGYSVSREKKESFPLTVTSAQKNPTAFYLCASSTGAVYYGYTFGSGTRLTVV.

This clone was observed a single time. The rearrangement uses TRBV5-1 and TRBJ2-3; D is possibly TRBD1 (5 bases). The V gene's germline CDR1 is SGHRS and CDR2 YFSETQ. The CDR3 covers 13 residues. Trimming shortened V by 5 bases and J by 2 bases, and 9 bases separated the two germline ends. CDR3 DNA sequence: TGCGCCAGCAGTTGGGGCCCCACAGATACGCAGTATTTT. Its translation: CASSWGPTDTQYF.